This TCR beta chain is from a study of human T cells and chemical hapten exposure. In the original analysis: Samples had a median of around 92,000 TCRs, ranging roughly 20,000 to 750,000. TCRdb re-called the RACE reads through MiXCR, storing one row per CDR3 protein. In this record, the V and J calls reflect TCRdb's handling and not the investigators' own analysis. The sample includes fewer than 300,000 distinct CDR3 sequences, almost 8% seen only once; the top ten take about 1.1%. This clonotype was counted a few times. The CDR3 has 15 residues. Germline V CDR1 and CDR2: MDHEN, SYDVKM. V shed 3 bases, J shed 6 bases, and the junction held 7 bases outside the gene matches. The time point denotes: pre-sensitization, week 0. As to treatment: therapeutic diphenylcyclopropenone sensitization with weekly scalp DPC.

The rearrangement joins TRBV28 to TRBJ2-2, with 7 bases matching TRBD1. The sequence came from a man aged 18 to 29 with alopecia areata. Some clones in this sample may be carry-over from other donors' samples. The specimen comprised whole blood, sampled in connection with sensitization to the hapten diphenylcyclopropenone (DPC). CDR3 amino acids: CASSFSTGWAGELFF. The DNA for the CDR3 is TGTGCCAGCAGTTTCTCGACAGGGTGGGCCGGGGAGCTGTTTTTT.